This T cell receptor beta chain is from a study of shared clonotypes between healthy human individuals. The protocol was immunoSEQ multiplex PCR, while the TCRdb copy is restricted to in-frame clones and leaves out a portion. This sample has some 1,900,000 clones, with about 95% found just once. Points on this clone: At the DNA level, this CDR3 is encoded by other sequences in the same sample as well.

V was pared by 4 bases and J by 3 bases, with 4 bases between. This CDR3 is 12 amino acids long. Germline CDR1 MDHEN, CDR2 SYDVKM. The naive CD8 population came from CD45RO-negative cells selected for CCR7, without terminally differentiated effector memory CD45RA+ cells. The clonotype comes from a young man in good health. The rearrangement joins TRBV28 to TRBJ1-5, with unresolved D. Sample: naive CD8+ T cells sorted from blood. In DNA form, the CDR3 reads TGTGCCAGCAGTTCACTCAATCAGCCCCAGCATTTT. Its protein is CASSSLNQPQHF.